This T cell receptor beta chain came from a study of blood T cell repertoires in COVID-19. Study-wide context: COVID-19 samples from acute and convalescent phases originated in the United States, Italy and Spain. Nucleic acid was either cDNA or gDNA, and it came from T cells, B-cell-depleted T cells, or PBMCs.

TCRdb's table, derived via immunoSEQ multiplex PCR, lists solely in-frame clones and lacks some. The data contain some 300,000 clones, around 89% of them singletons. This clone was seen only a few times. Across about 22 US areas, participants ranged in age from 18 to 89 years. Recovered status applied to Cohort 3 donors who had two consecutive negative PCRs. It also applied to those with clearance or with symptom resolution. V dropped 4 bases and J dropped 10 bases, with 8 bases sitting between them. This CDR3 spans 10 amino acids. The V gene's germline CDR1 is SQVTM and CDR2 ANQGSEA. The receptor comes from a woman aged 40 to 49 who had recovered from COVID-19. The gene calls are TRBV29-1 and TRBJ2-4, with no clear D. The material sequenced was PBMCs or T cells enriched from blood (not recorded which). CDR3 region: CSVASEIQYF. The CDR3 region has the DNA TGCAGCGTTGCCAGCGAAATTCAGTACTTC.